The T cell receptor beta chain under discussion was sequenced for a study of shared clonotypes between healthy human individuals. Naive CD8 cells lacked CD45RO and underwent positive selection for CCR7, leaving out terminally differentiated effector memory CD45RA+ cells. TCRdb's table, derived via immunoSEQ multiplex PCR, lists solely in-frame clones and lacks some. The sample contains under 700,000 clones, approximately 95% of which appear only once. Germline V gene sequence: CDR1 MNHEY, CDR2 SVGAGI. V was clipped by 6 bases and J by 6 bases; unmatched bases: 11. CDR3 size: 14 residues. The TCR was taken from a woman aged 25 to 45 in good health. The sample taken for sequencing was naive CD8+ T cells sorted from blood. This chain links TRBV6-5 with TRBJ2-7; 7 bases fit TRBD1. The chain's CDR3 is CASSASTTGVEQYF. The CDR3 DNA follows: TGTGCCAGCAGCGCCTCAACCACAGGGGTCGAGCAGTACTTC.